Listed below are T cell receptor beta chains from one sample, sequenced in a study of blood T cell repertoires in COVID-19. This table comes from immunoSEQ multiplex PCR, and its TCRdb copy is limited to in-frame clones, with some not included. The table shows 220,000 or so clones, with roughly nine tenths occurring only once. Sequencing used peripheral blood. Receptor source: a man aged 55 to 70 with COVID-19, enrolled during active disease. CDR3s include the opening cysteine and the closing phenylalanine or tryptophan. The D gene is left open where the match is weak. The size field is filled for only some rows; it gives once, few, many or a size class.

size	J	D	V	CDR3	DNA
NA	TRBJ1-5	NA	TRBV21-1	CASKSEAGNSNQPQHF	TGTGCCAGCAAATCTGAGGCAGGGAATAGCAATCAGCCCCAGCATTTT
NA	TRBJ2-7	TRBD2	TRBV10-2	CASSEWGGLGDYEQYF	TGCGCCAGCAGTGAGTGGGGGGGTCTGGGAGACTACGAGCAGTACTTC
NA	TRBJ1-5	NA	TRBV2	CASSAAGGGNNQPQHF	TGTGCCAGCAGTGCCGCGGGGGGGGGAAACAATCAGCCCCAGCATTTT
NA	TRBJ2-7	NA	TRBV5-1	CASSLSYLIYEQYF	TGCGCCAGCAGCTTGAGCTACCTTATCTACGAGCAGTACTTC
NA	TRBJ1-2	NA	TRBV27	CASRRDRANYGYTF	TGTGCCAGCAGAAGAGACAGAGCTAACTATGGCTACACCTTC
few	TRBJ2-7	TRBD1	TRBV18	CASSPGQGPYEQYF	TGTGCCAGCTCACCGGGACAGGGACCCTACGAGCAGTACTTC
NA	TRBJ2-1	NA	TRBV27	CASSPDTYYEQFF	TGTGCCAGCAGTCCAGACACCTACTATGAGCAGTTCTTC
NA	TRBJ1-1	NA	TRBV5-1	CASSLRGQNTEAFF	TGCGCCAGCAGCTTAAGGGGCCAGAACACTGAAGCTTTCTTT
NA	TRBJ1-1	NA	TRBV9	CASSVVPGRTEAFF	TGTGCCAGCAGCGTAGTTCCGGGTCGCACTGAAGCTTTCTTT
NA	TRBJ1-2	NA	TRBV12-5	CASGPSGGAGGYTF	TGTGCTAGTGGCCCCTCAGGAGGGGCAGGTGGCTACACCTTC
NA	TRBJ1-2	NA	TRBV12-3/TRBV12-4	CASTGEDRYGYTF	TGTGCCAGCACCGGGGAGGATCGCTATGGCTACACCTTC
NA	TRBJ1-1	NA	TRBV14	CASSLRGGNTEAFF	TGTGCCAGCAGCCTTCGGGGGGGGAACACTGAAGCTTTCTTT
NA	TRBJ2-7	TRBD2	TRBV28	CASTREGYEQYF	TGTGCCAGCACGCGGGAGGGATACGAGCAGTACTTC
NA	TRBJ2-7	NA	TRBV4-1	CASSPRQVITDPYEQYF	TGCGCCAGCAGCCCCCGGCAGGTTATTACTGATCCCTACGAGCAGTACTTC
NA	TRBJ2-3	TRBD2	TRBV30	CAWSELAGGRVRSPDTQYF	TGTGCCTGGAGTGAACTAGCGGGGGGGCGCGTTCGTTCTCCAGATACGCAGTATTTT
NA	TRBJ2-7	NA	TRBV12-5	CASGLGQIYEQYF	TGTGCTAGTGGTTTAGGACAGATCTACGAGCAGTACTTC
NA	TRBJ2-7	TRBD2	TRBV18	CASSPQRTSGRRDEQYF	TGTGCCAGCTCACCACAACGGACTAGCGGGAGGAGGGACGAGCAGTACTTC
NA	TRBJ1-1	NA	TRBV18	CASSPLQGTEAFF	TGTGCCAGCTCACCACTACAGGGAACTGAAGCTTTCTTT
NA	TRBJ1-5	NA	TRBV6-2/TRBV6-3	CASSGSRGSQPQHF	TGTGCCAGCAGTGGCAGCAGGGGCAGTCAGCCCCAGCATTTT
NA	TRBJ2-2	NA	TRBV7-6	CASRIGSANTGELFF	TGTGCCAGCAGAATCGGGAGTGCAAACACCGGGGAGCTGTTTTTT
NA	TRBJ2-1	TRBD2	TRBV5-1	CASSIAGGPTYEQFF	TGCGCCAGCAGCATAGCGGGAGGGCCGACGTATGAGCAGTTCTTC
NA	TRBJ2-1	NA	TRBV7-2	CASSLTGGHEQFF	TGTGCCAGCAGCTTGACGGGGGGCCATGAGCAGTTCTTC
NA	TRBJ2-1	NA	TRBV18	CASSPLNEQFF	TGTGCCAGCTCACCCCTAAATGAGCAGTTCTTC
once	TRBJ2-1	TRBD2	TRBV28	CASSPRLAGAVNEQFF	TGTGCCAGCAGTCCCAGACTAGCGGGAGCGGTGAATGAGCAGTTCTTC
NA	TRBJ2-7	TRBD2	TRBV2	CASSELAGGPYEQYF	TGTGCCAGCAGCGAACTAGCGGGGGGACCCTACGAGCAGTACTTC
NA	TRBJ1-3	TRBD1	TRBV3-1/TRBV3-2	CASRDRGHTIYF	TGTGCCAGCCGGGACAGGGGTCACACCATATATTTT
NA	TRBJ1-6	TRBD1	TRBV6-6	CASSPGQDISYNSPLHF	TGTGCCAGCAGTCCCGGACAGGATATCTCCTATAATTCACCCCTCCACTTT
NA	TRBJ2-7	TRBD2	TRBV29-1	CSVVRGGEQYF	TGCAGCGTTGTTCGGGGGGGCGAGCAGTACTTC
NA	TRBJ1-1	TRBD1	TRBV7-8	CASSLRSVGQPNTEAFF	TGTGCCAGCAGCTTAAGGTCGGTGGGACAGCCGAACACTGAAGCTTTCTTT
NA	TRBJ2-1	NA	TRBV7-9	CASSLASSHEQFF	TGTGCCAGCAGCTTAGCCTCTAGCCATGAGCAGTTCTTC
NA	TRBJ1-1	NA	TRBV9	CASSPMGLLYGEAFF	TGTGCCAGCAGCCCTATGGGACTGTTGTATGGCGAAGCTTTCTTT
NA	TRBJ2-5	NA	TRBV5-1	CASSPRANQETQYF	TGCGCCAGCAGCCCCCGAGCCAACCAAGAGACCCAGTACTTC
NA	TRBJ1-2	TRBD1	TRBV7-8	CASSSRTGDYGYTF	TGTGCCAGCAGCTCCAGGACAGGGGACTATGGCTACACCTTC
once	TRBJ2-1	TRBD2	TRBV6-2/TRBV6-3	CASSGGDTYNEQFF	TGTGCCAGCAGTGGGGGGGATACCTACAATGAGCAGTTCTTC
NA	TRBJ2-7	TRBD1	TRBV7-9	CASSHEGGWEQYF	TGTGCCAGCAGCCACGAAGGGGGCTGGGAGCAGTACTTC
NA	TRBJ1-2	NA	TRBV7-2	CASSFLSTQNYGYTF	TGTGCCAGCAGCTTTCTGAGTACCCAAAACTATGGCTACACCTTC
NA	TRBJ2-2	TRBD1	TRBV3-1/TRBV3-2	CASSQQNRGHSTGELFF	TGTGCCAGCAGCCAACAAAACAGGGGGCATAGCACCGGGGAGCTGTTTTTT
NA	TRBJ2-7	NA	TRBV23-1	CASSQSAQVDEQYF	TGCGCCAGCAGTCAATCCGCCCAGGTGGACGAGCAGTACTTC
NA	TRBJ2-2	NA	TRBV7-8	CASSRSGTGELFF	TGTGCCAGCAGCCGAAGCGGGACCGGGGAGCTGTTTTTT
NA	TRBJ1-1	TRBD1	TRBV14	CASSRTGARTEAFF	TGTGCCAGCAGCCGAACAGGGGCGAGGACTGAAGCTTTCTTT
NA	TRBJ1-2	TRBD1	TRBV2	CASSWDSYYGYTF	TGTGCCAGCAGTTGGGACAGCTATTATGGCTACACCTTC
NA	TRBJ1-5	TRBD1	TRBV6-5	CASSRQGDGQPQHF	TGTGCCAGCAGTCGACAGGGGGATGGGCAGCCCCAGCATTTT
NA	TRBJ1-1	NA	TRBV3-1/TRBV3-2	CASSPESAGAANTEAFF	TGTGCCAGCAGCCCAGAAAGCGCAGGGGCCGCGAACACTGAAGCTTTCTTT
NA	TRBJ2-2	TRBD1	TRBV9	CASSGRQGPGELFF	TGTGCCAGCAGCGGTAGACAGGGTCCCGGGGAGCTGTTTTTT
NA	TRBJ1-5	NA	TRBV18	CASSPSSDQPQHF	TGTGCCAGCTCGCCTTCGAGTGATCAGCCCCAGCATTTT
NA	TRBJ2-6	NA	TRBV5-4	CATLTGPFSGANVLTF	TGTGCCACCCTTACAGGGCCCTTCTCTGGGGCCAACGTCCTGACTTTC
NA	TRBJ2-1	TRBD1	TRBV5-4	CASSRTGGRPSYNEQFF	TGTGCCAGCAGTCGAACAGGGGGCCGACCCTCCTACAATGAGCAGTTCTTC
once	TRBJ1-3	NA	TRBV27	CASTDTWNSGNTIYF	TGTGCCAGCACCGACACCTGGAACTCTGGAAACACCATATATTTT
NA	TRBJ2-5	TRBD2	TRBV7-3	CASSLSSGSGETQYF	TGTGCCAGCAGCTTATCCAGCGGGAGTGGGGAGACCCAGTACTTC